The entry that follows covers one TCR beta chain sequence. This sample is part of a study of blood T cell repertoires in COVID-19. Study overall: Samples representing acute and convalescent COVID-19 were sourced from the United States, Italy and Spain.

Germline values: CDR1 MGHRA, CDR2 YSYEKL. The length of the CDR3 is 14 residues. V lost 3 bases and J lost 5, with 11 bases in between. Original methodology: Amplification of reference gene primers was used by the study to estimate nucleated cell counts. Generated by immunoSEQ multiplex PCR, the TCRdb table keeps only in-frame clones and is missing some. From that table come the V and J calls and clone size; the DNA was used to work out D and trimming. The data hold under 300,000 clones, with roughly nine tenths observed a single time. Sample: PBMCs or T cells enriched from blood (not recorded which). The TCR originated in a woman aged 18-29 years who had recovered from COVID-19. The gene calls are TRBV4-1 and TRBJ2-1; weak D call: TRBD2 (5 bases). The CDR3 bases are TGCGCCAGCAGCCATCCGGGGATAAACAATGAGCAGTTCTTC. It encodes CASSHPGINNEQFF.